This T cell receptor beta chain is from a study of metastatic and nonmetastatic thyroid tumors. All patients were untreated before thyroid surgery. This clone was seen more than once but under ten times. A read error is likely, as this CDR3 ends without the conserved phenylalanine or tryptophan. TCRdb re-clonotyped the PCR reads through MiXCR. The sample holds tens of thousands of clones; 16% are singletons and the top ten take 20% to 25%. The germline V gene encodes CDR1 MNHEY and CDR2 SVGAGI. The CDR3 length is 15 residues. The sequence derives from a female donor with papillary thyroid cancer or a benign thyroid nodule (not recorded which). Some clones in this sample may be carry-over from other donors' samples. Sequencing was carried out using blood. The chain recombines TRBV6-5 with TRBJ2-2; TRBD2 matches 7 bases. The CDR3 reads CVSSRSGLNTGELFS. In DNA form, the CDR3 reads TGTGTCAGCAGCCGCTCGGGACTAAACACCGGGGAGCTGTTTTCT.